The sequence of this T cell receptor beta chain was determined in a study of OX40 agonist ivuxolimab in advanced cancers. About the investigation overall: Ivuxolimab, which targeted the costimulatory receptor OX40 (CD134), was an agonistic, fully human IgG2 monoclonal antibody. The paper reports the monotherapy dose-escalation portion (N of about 47 patients) of the phase I ivuxolimab trial. Prior anti-PD-1, anti-PD-L1 or anti-CTLA-4 therapy was permitted, and checkpoint inhibitors had been received by around 39% of dose-escalation patients. Peripheral TCRbeta sequencing aimed to test whether ivuxolimab altered TCR sequence diversity and caused clonal T-cell expansion. The dose-escalation cohort was 80% to 90% male with a mean age of approximately 60 years, ranging from roughly 20 to 80. Intravenous ivuxolimab was administered to patients every 2 weeks at six dose levels: 0.01, 0.1, 0.3, 1.5, 3 and 10 mg/kg. Of the approximately 50 patients in dose escalation, 19 had hepatocellular carcinoma, around 15 had melanoma, 9 had renal cell carcinoma and 9 had head and neck cancer. Partial responses were achieved by three dose-escalation patients, of whom one had hepatocellular carcinoma and two had cutaneous melanoma. Points the paper makes about the study in general: At doses of 0.1 to 3.0 mg/kg, clonal expansion of both CD4+ and CD8+ blood T cells was observed from baseline to week 6. The antigen specificity of the peripheral T cells that underwent clonal expansion was not determined. On average, CD8+ T cells showed more expanded clones than CD4+ T cells after ivuxolimab. Low levels of normalized T-cell clonal expansion were also shown by some nonresponding patients. Partial responders in the 0.1-3.0 mg/kg groups had among the lowest normalized peripheral clonal expansion, especially among CD8+ T cells.

V loses 8 bases of germline sequence and J loses 2 bases, and the interval between the two ends is 13 bases. The CDR3 holds 14 amino acids from the cysteine to the phenylalanine. Only the CDR3 DNA is retained, 42 bases long and in frame from the first base. Based on the germline V gene, the CDR1 and CDR2 sequences are SGHTA and FQGNSA. The trial excluded patients who had a history of autoimmune disease or were on systemic immunosuppression. Peripheral blood for TCR sequencing was collected from all dose cohorts at baseline, on cycle 4 day 1, and on cycle 7 day 1. Samples were obtained from an open-label, multicenter, first-in-human phase I dose-escalation trial of ivuxolimab. Adults with locally advanced or metastatic head and neck squamous cell, hepatocellular, melanoma or renal cell carcinoma were enrolled in the trial. Before TCR sequencing, CD4+ T cells and CD8+ T cells were sorted from peripheral blood as separate populations.

Turning to this clone: Its antigen is not yet known. Base qualities are not at hand, and no much larger clone is one base apart.

To sequence the TCRbeta CDR3 region, genomic DNA was isolated from the sorted cells. TCRbeta CDR3 regions were sequenced using the immunoSEQ Assay. In its TCRdb copy, this immuneACCESS table keeps in-frame sequences only and misses some clones. Where compared with another copy, unresolved V genes explain less than half of these, and the others have no known cause. This sample has about 100,000 clones in its table, and less than 95% of those were observed once. The ten largest clones represent around 0.31% of the sample. The sequence derives from an adult with an advanced solid tumor such as melanoma, head and neck, liver or kidney cancer. The sample consisted of CD4+ or CD8+ T cells sorted from blood, taken in a trial of the OX40 agonist ivuxolimab. The chain employs TRBV7-2 and TRBJ1-3; TRBD1 might be the D gene, on 6 matching bases. The nucleotide sequence reads TGTGCCAGCCAACGGGGGGCCGCTGGAAACACCATATATTTT. This codes for CASQRGAAGNTIYF.